Listed below are T cell receptor beta chains from one sample, sequenced in a study of identifying expanded T cells in peripheral blood. Sequencing used immunoSEQ multiplex PCR; TCRdb keeps in-frame clones, though not all of them. Altogether over 100,000 clones are present, around 88% being singletons, with the ten largest covering 13% to 15%. The sequenced sample was blood. The receptors stem from a person between 18 and 75 years old in good health. CDR3s include the opening cysteine and the closing phenylalanine or tryptophan. The D gene is left open where the match is weak. The size field is filled for only some rows; it gives once, few, many or a size class.

D gene: TRBD1
clone size: few
J gene: TRBJ1-2
V gene: TRBV5-1
CDR3 protein: CASSQQGDGYTF
CDR3 DNA: TGCGCCAGCAGCCAACAGGGGGATGGCTACACCTTC

D gene: .
clone size: .
J gene: TRBJ2-5
V gene: TRBV4-2
CDR3 protein: CASSPFLDETQYF
CDR3 DNA: TGTGCCAGCAGCCCCTTCCTCGATGAGACCCAGTACTTC

D gene: .
clone size: .
J gene: TRBJ2-5
V gene: TRBV11-3
CDR3 protein: CASSPRGDPQETQYF
CDR3 DNA: TGTGCCAGCAGCCCGAGGGGGGATCCCCAAGAGACCCAGTACTTC

D gene: .
clone size: .
J gene: TRBJ2-3
V gene: TRBV7-7
CDR3 protein: CASGPRLVDTQYF
CDR3 DNA: TGTGCCAGCGGCCCGCGCTTGGTGGATACGCAGTATTTT

D gene: .
clone size: .
J gene: TRBJ1-4
V gene: TRBV5-1
CDR3 protein: CASRGVTTNEKLFF
CDR3 DNA: TGCGCCAGCAGGGGGGTAACAACTAATGAAAAACTGTTTTTT

D gene: TRBD1
clone size: .
J gene: TRBJ1-2
V gene: TRBV20-1
CDR3 protein: CSARRAGGETF
CDR3 DNA: TGCAGTGCTAGGAGGGCAGGGGGAGAAACCTTC

D gene: TRBD2
clone size: few
J gene: TRBJ2-3
V gene: TRBV5-4
CDR3 protein: CASSLSRKTSGYSTDTQYF
CDR3 DNA: TGTGCCAGCAGCTTATCGCGGAAAACTAGCGGTTATAGCACAGATACGCAGTATTTT

D gene: TRBD1
clone size: .
J gene: TRBJ2-7
V gene: TRBV5-1
CDR3 protein: CASSLVQGADEQYF
CDR3 DNA: TGCGCCAGCAGCTTGGTACAGGGGGCCGACGAGCAGTACTTC

D gene: .
clone size: .
J gene: TRBJ2-7
V gene: TRBV10-2
CDR3 protein: CASTPGHLYEQYF
CDR3 DNA: TGCGCCAGCACCCCGGGACACCTCTACGAGCAGTACTTC

D gene: .
clone size: .
J gene: TRBJ1-5
V gene: TRBV2
CDR3 protein: CASTPPNQPQHF
CDR3 DNA: TGTGCCAGCACCCCCCCGAATCAGCCCCAGCATTTT

D gene: .
clone size: .
J gene: TRBJ1-2
V gene: TRBV6-5
CDR3 protein: CASSQGFNYGYTF
CDR3 DNA: TGTGCCAGCAGCCAGGGTTTCAACTATGGCTACACCTTC

D gene: .
clone size: .
J gene: TRBJ2-1
V gene: TRBV4-1
CDR3 protein: CASSQGDGSYNEQFF
CDR3 DNA: TGCGCCAGCAGCCAAGGGGACGGCTCCTACAATGAGCAGTTCTTC

D gene: .
clone size: .
J gene: TRBJ1-3
V gene: TRBV28
CDR3 protein: CASSGDQGSGNTIYF
CDR3 DNA: TGTGCCAGCAGTGGGGATCAGGGATCTGGAAACACCATATATTTT

D gene: .
clone size: .
J gene: TRBJ1-1
V gene: TRBV11-2
CDR3 protein: CASSLILEAFF
CDR3 DNA: TGTGCCAGCAGCTTAATTCTTGAAGCTTTCTTT

D gene: .
clone size: once
J gene: TRBJ2-2
V gene: TRBV10-3
CDR3 protein: CAISERDYTGELFF
CDR3 DNA: TGTGCCATCAGTGAGAGAGATTACACCGGGGAGCTGTTTTTT

D gene: .
clone size: once
J gene: TRBJ2-5
V gene: TRBV18
CDR3 protein: CASSPSGDQETQYF
CDR3 DNA: TGTGCCAGCTCACCCTCGGGAGATCAAGAGACCCAGTACTTC

D gene: .
clone size: .
J gene: TRBJ1-5
V gene: TRBV7-9
CDR3 protein: CASSSQGLEPQHF
CDR3 DNA: TGTGCCAGCAGCTCTCAGGGTTTGGAGCCCCAGCATTTT

D gene: TRBD2
clone size: .
J gene: TRBJ2-3
V gene: TRBV14
CDR3 protein: CASSQVYHRGRADTQYF
CDR3 DNA: TGTGCCAGCAGCCAAGTCTACCACAGAGGGAGGGCAGATACGCAGTATTTT

D gene: TRBD1
clone size: .
J gene: TRBJ1-2
V gene: TRBV6-6
CDR3 protein: CASWGLGQLYGYTF
CDR3 DNA: TGTGCCAGCTGGGGGTTGGGACAGCTCTATGGCTACACCTTC

D gene: .
clone size: .
J gene: TRBJ1-5
V gene: TRBV2
CDR3 protein: CASKAGISNQPQHF
CDR3 DNA: TGTGCCAGCAAGGCGGGGATTAGCAATCAGCCCCAGCATTTT

D gene: .
clone size: .
J gene: TRBJ1-5
V gene: TRBV19
CDR3 protein: CASSAQENSNQPQHF
CDR3 DNA: TGTGCCAGTAGTGCCCAGGAGAATAGCAATCAGCCCCAGCATTTT

D gene: .
clone size: few
J gene: TRBJ2-5
V gene: TRBV4-3
CDR3 protein: CASSRVIGETQYF
CDR3 DNA: TGCGCCAGCAGCCGAGTTATTGGAGAGACCCAGTACTTC

D gene: .
clone size: once
J gene: TRBJ1-2
V gene: TRBV7-9
CDR3 protein: CASSLAQEGSGYTF
CDR3 DNA: TGTGCCAGCAGCTTAGCGCAGGAGGGGAGCGGCTACACCTTC

D gene: TRBD1
clone size: .
J gene: TRBJ1-2
V gene: TRBV10-3
CDR3 protein: CAISESMTGGGYGYTF
CDR3 DNA: TGTGCCATCAGTGAGTCGATGACAGGGGGTGGCTATGGCTACACCTTC

D gene: .
clone size: .
J gene: TRBJ1-4
V gene: TRBV7-6
CDR3 protein: CASSRGQNEKLFF
CDR3 DNA: TGTGCCAGCAGCCGAGGACAGAATGAAAAACTGTTTTTT

D gene: TRBD1
clone size: .
J gene: TRBJ2-6
V gene: TRBV6-6
CDR3 protein: CASRHLQGAGANVLTF
CDR3 DNA: TGTGCCAGCAGGCACCTACAGGGGGCTGGGGCCAACGTCCTGACTTTC

D gene: TRBD2
clone size: .
J gene: TRBJ2-7
V gene: TRBV20-1
CDR3 protein: CSAASGYEQYF
CDR3 DNA: TGCAGTGCTGCTAGCGGTTACGAGCAGTACTTC

D gene: TRBD1
clone size: .
J gene: TRBJ1-3
V gene: TRBV19
CDR3 protein: CASRARTGAGNTIYF
CDR3 DNA: TGTGCCAGTAGGGCCCGGACAGGGGCTGGAAACACCATATATTTT